The T cell receptor beta chain described here comes from a study of cytomegalovirus exposure and HLA in healthy donors. The study's findings and limits: When the data were analyzed later, several of the most significant clusters appeared to be linked to common viral pathogens. V segments that were indistinguishable, TRBV6-2 and TRBV6-3 among them, were omitted from analysis.

This clone came up a few times. Its target is unknown. The PCR ran on 60 Vbeta and 13 Jbeta primers. The assay was immunoSEQ multiplex PCR, and TCRdb's table has in-frame clones only and misses some. Seen here are about 40,000 clones, 45% to 65% observed once, and the top ten hold about an eighth. The trim removed 6 bases at V and 2 bases at J, leaving 7 bases unmatched. The CDR3 loop spans 16 amino acids. In germline, CDR1 is MDHEN, CDR2 SYDVKM. The TCR was taken from a human donor in good health. The sequencing input was PBMCs. The chain uses TRBV28 and TRBJ2-5; 12 bases align to TRBD2. CDR3 in amino acids: CASRTSGGSQQETQYF. CDR3 sequence (DNA): TGTGCCAGCAGGACTAGCGGGGGTTCACAACAAGAGACCCAGTACTTC.